These 23 T cell receptor beta chains came from one sample sequenced in a study of cytomegalovirus exposure and HLA in healthy donors. Here immunoSEQ multiplex PCR was the method, and the copy in TCRdb shows in-frame clones only, minus some. Found here are around 300,000 clones, around 85% of them singletons; the top ten hold approximately 1%. Sequenced material: PBMCs. The receptor set was obtained from a woman between 18 and 29 years old in good health and CMV-seronegative.

This clone has only one observation. The chain has TRBV5-1 and TRBJ2-4, with D perhaps TRBD1 (5 bases). V dropped 2 bases and J dropped 0 bases, with 12 bases sitting between them. This CDR3 has 16 amino acids. Looked up from germline, CDR1 is SGHRS and CDR2 is YFSETQ. The CDR3, as DNA: TGCGCCAGCAGCTTTGGCAACAGGCTAGCCAAAAACATTCAGTACTTC. The encoded protein is CASSFGNRLAKNIQYF.

The chain has TRBV27 and TRBJ1-5; TRBD1 agrees at 7 bases. Germline CDR1 MNHEY, CDR2 SMNVEV (reference sequence). The V and J ends lost 8 bases and 4 bases, in that order; junction bases with no gene match: 14. CDR3 length equals 16 residues. The CDR3 DNA follows: TGTGCCAGCTCCCGGGACGGGACAGTAAAGAATCAGCCCCAGCATTTT. Encoded protein: CASSRDGTVKNQPQHF.

The chain is built from TRBV6-5 and TRBJ1-2; TRBD1 matches at 8 bases. In germline, CDR1 is MNHEY, CDR2 SVGAGI. Trimming at V came to 2 bases and at J to 7 bases, leaving 6 bases not matched to a gene. The CDR3 runs 14 residues. CDR3 protein: CASSYMTGESGYTF. The CDR3 DNA sequence: TGTGCCAGCAGTTACATGACAGGGGAGTCTGGCTACACCTTC.

J is TRBJ2-7 and V is TRBV19, with D hard to call. Trimming stripped 10 bases from V and 0 bases from J, with 16 bases between. CDR1 and CDR2 from the germline V gene are LNHDA and SQIVND (reference sequence). CDR3 length equals 14 residues. The CDR3 DNA reads as TGTGCCACCAGTCGGCAGGTCACCTCCTACGAGCAGTACTTC. This encodes CATSRQVTSYEQYF.

This clone appeared a single time. This rearrangement joins TRBV12-5 to TRBJ2-7, with TRBD2 matching 14 bases. The CDR3 is 21 residues long. The V gene end was trimmed by 2 bases and the J gene end by 0 bases; junction bases not matched to a gene: 15. Germline V gene sequence: CDR1 LGHNT, CDR2 FRNRAP. CDR3 residues: CASGLRPLPGLAGVVSYEQYF. The CDR3 region has the DNA TGTGCTAGTGGTTTGCGACCCCTCCCGGGACTAGCGGGAGTGGTCTCCTACGAGCAGTACTTC.

This chain connects TRBV27 to TRBJ2-7; 7 nucleotides match TRBD1. The CDR3 length is 15 residues. CDR1 is MNHEY, CDR2 SMNVEV, per germline (reference sequence). The trim removed 6 bases at V and 7 bases at J, leaving 15 bases unmatched. The CDR3 protein is CASRSQGPIRSEQYF. CDR3 nucleotide sequence: TGTGCCAGCAGGTCACAGGGGCCGATCCGGAGTGAGCAGTACTTC.

The chain has TRBV2 and TRBJ2-7; 9 bases fit TRBD1. The CDR3 has 15 amino acids. From germline, CDR1 is SNHLY and CDR2 FYNNEI. J was trimmed by 2 bases and V by 4 bases; bases with no gene match: 6. CDR3 in amino acids: CASSVGTGRTYEQYF. The CDR3 DNA follows: TGTGCCAGCAGTGTGGGGACAGGGAGGACCTACGAGCAGTACTTC.

The chain links TRBV4-1 to TRBJ2-1, with 10 nucleotides matching TRBD2. With V trimmed by 3 bases and J by 2 bases, 4 bases remained unmatched. This CDR3 is built from 16 residues. Looked up from germline, CDR1 is MGHRA and CDR2 is YSYEKL. The CDR3 is CASSHQREGPYNEQFF. The CDR3 bases are TGCGCCAGCAGCCACCAGCGGGAGGGCCCCTACAATGAGCAGTTCTTC.

The chain couples TRBV19 to TRBJ1-3; TRBD1 might be the D (6 bases). Germline values: CDR1 LNHDA, CDR2 SQIVND (reference sequence). This CDR3 has 15 residues. Trimming took 6 bases from V and 0 from J, leaving 12 bases between them. CDR3 DNA: TGTGCCAGTAGCGAAACAGGGATCTCTGGAAACACCATATATTTT. Translation: CASSETGISGNTIYF.

This chain connects TRBV19 to TRBJ2-7; D possibly corresponds to TRBD2 (5 bases). The V end was cut by 6 bases, the J end by 3 bases, with 24 bases between. The CDR3 runs to 17 residues. The germline V gene has CDR1 LNHDA and CDR2 SQIVND (reference sequence). CDR3 protein: CASSLRIRGSTHYEQYF. The CDR3 nucleotides are TGTGCCAGTAGCTTACGTATACGGGGATCTACTCACTACGAGCAGTACTTC.

A few counts support this clone. This chain uses TRBV12-5 with TRBJ1-1; TRBD1 is a possible D gene (6 bases). CDR1 LGHNT and CDR2 FRNRAP come from the germline V gene. The CDR3 is 15 residues long. Trimming took 2 bases from V and 4 from J, leaving 14 bases between them. This CDR3 is CASGLTPSTGTEAFF. CDR3 nucleotide sequence: TGTGCTAGTGGTTTGACCCCCTCGACAGGCACTGAAGCTTTCTTT. Full variable domain (missing parts from reference TRBV12-5 and TRBJ1-1): DARVTQTPRHKVTEMGQEVTMRCQPILGHNTVFWYRQTMMQGLELLAYFRNRAPLDDSGMPKDRFSAEMPDATLATLKIQPSEPRDSAVYFCASGLTPSTGTEAFFGQGTRLTVV.

The rearrangement links TRBV5-6 to TRBJ1-1, with 7 positions matching TRBD1. Germline-derived CDR1 and CDR2 are SGHDT and YYEEEE. The trim removed 4 bases at V and 0 bases at J, leaving 6 bases unmatched. The CDR3 consists of 15 residues. The CDR3 DNA sequence: TGTGCCAGCAGCCCTCCCCAGGGGGTGAACACTGAAGCTTTCTTT. This gives the protein CASSPPQGVNTEAFF.

The V call is TRBV30, the J call TRBJ2-1; the D is unclear. CDR1 GTSNPN and CDR2 SVGIG come from the germline V gene (reference sequence). The CDR3 covers 10 residues. With 1 base removed from V and 12 bases from J, the gap between germline ends came to 7 bases. CDR3 sequence: CAWSGTVQFF. CDR3 nucleotide sequence: TGTGCCTGGAGTGGTACTGTGCAGTTCTTC.

The rearrangement links TRBV27 to TRBJ2-4, with 12 positions matching TRBD2. Germline V gives CDR1 MNHEY, CDR2 SMNVEV (reference sequence). This CDR3 has 14 amino acids. Unmatched junction bases numbered 2, after V lost 4 bases and J lost 7 bases. The chain's CDR3 is CASSSGTSGNIQYF. Here the CDR3 DNA reads TGTGCCAGCAGTTCCGGGACTAGCGGGAACATTCAGTACTTC.

The chain joins TRBV7-9 to TRBJ2-7; possible D gene TRBD1, 6 bases. The CDR3 loop spans 14 amino acids. The germline V gene encodes CDR1 SEHNR and CDR2 FQNEAQ (reference sequence). The germline V and J ends were trimmed by 8 bases and 2 bases, with 16 bases remaining between them. The CDR3 protein is CASSPAGVPYEQYF. As DNA, the CDR3 is TGTGCCAGCTCTCCGGCAGGGGTGCCCTACGAGCAGTACTTC.

This clone was detected a few times. The rearrangement joins TRBV2 to TRBJ2-7; tentative D call: TRBD1 (5 bases). This CDR3 spans 11 amino acids. The V and J ends lost 7 bases and 4 bases respectively, with 8 bases between them. The germline V gene has CDR1 SNHLY and CDR2 FYNNEI. In DNA, the CDR3 is TGTGCCAGCATGAACAGGTACGAGCAGTACTTC. Amino acid sequence: CASMNRYEQYF.

The chain recombines TRBV7-8 with TRBJ2-3, with 12 nucleotides matching TRBD2. Germline V gene data show CDR1 as SGHVS and CDR2 as FQNEAQ. V shed 2 bases, J shed 5 bases, and the junction held 5 bases outside the gene matches. The CDR3 loop spans 16 amino acids. CDR3 nucleotide sequence: TGTGCCAGCAGCTTACCCGGACTAGCGGGACGAGATACGCAGTATTTT. This sequence encodes CASSLPGLAGRDTQYF.

The rearrangement uses TRBV7-2 and TRBJ2-3; D is perhaps TRBD2 (5 bases). The CDR3 spans 15 residues. Trimming removed 1 base at V and 0 bases at J, with 8 bases between. Germline V CDR1 and CDR2: SGHTA, FQGNSA. CDR3 protein: CASSLDDYSTDTQYF. The CDR3, as DNA: TGTGCCAGCAGCTTAGACGACTACAGCACAGATACGCAGTATTTT.

The chain employs TRBV6-5 and TRBJ2-7; TRBD1 matches at 7 bases. The CDR3 length is 14 residues. Germline assignment: CDR1 MNHEY and CDR2 SVGAGI. J gave up 2 bases and V 8 bases, and 9 bases lay outside the gene matches. The CDR3 loop is CASLGRTGPYEQYF. For the CDR3, the DNA is TGTGCCAGCTTAGGACGGACAGGCCCCTACGAGCAGTACTTC.

The chain couples TRBV19 to TRBJ2-7; 7 nucleotides align to TRBD1. Trimming removed 3 bases from V and 1 base from J; junction bases left unmatched: 6. CDR1 is LNHDA, CDR2 SQIVND, per germline (reference sequence). This CDR3 comprises 15 residues. CDR3 nucleotides: TGTGCCAGTAGTATGACAGGGTCTGAGTCCTACGAGCAGTACTTC. Translation gives CASSMTGSESYEQYF.

The J gene is TRBJ2-7, the V gene TRBV11-2; D possibly corresponds to TRBD2 (6 bases). CDR1 is SGHAT, CDR2 FQNNGV, per germline. The CDR3 consists of 16 residues. Trimming pared 2 bases from V and 0 bases from J, leaving 14 bases between. The CDR3 loop is CASSLIGRGSSYEQYF. In DNA, the CDR3 is TGTGCCAGCAGCTTAATAGGGCGGGGCAGCTCCTACGAGCAGTACTTC. Full variable domain (rest looked up from reference TRBV11-2 and TRBJ2-7): EAGVAQSPRYKIIEKRQSVAFWCNPISGHATLYWYQQILGQGPKLLIQFQNNGVVDDSQLPKDRFSAERLKGVDSTLKIQPAKLEDSAVYLCASSLIGRGSSYEQYFGPGTRLTVT.

This clone was counted a single time. This rearrangement joins TRBV27 to TRBJ2-2, with D hard to call. V lost 3 bases to trimming and J lost 6 bases, with 8 bases between them. The CDR3 totals 13 residues. Germline values: CDR1 MNHEY, CDR2 SMNVEV (reference sequence). For the CDR3, the DNA is TGTGCCAGCAGTTTTTCCCCAGCCGGGGAGCTGTTTTTT. This encodes CASSFSPAGELFF.

On this clone: At one of its ends the junction is not consistent with the germline gene, which may arise from a read error. The chain is built from TRBV30 and TRBJ2-7; 10 bases align to TRBD1. The CDR3 loop spans 12 amino acids. Per the germline V gene, CDR1 is GTSNPN and CDR2 is SVGIG (reference sequence). The CDR3 coding sequence is TGCCCCCGGGACAGGGGCTCCTACGAGCAGTACTTC. Its protein is CPRDRGSYEQYF.